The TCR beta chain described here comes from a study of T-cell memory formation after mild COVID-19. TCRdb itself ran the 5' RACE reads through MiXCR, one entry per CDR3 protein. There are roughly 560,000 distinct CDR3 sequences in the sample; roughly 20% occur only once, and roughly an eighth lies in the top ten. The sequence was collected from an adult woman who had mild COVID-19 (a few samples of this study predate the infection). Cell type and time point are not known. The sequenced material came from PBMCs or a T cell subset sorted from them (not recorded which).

This CDR3 reads CASSSGTGNIQYF. In DNA, the CDR3 is TGTGCCAGCAGTTCCGGGACAGGAAACATTCAGTACTTC. This chain joins TRBV12-3 or TRBV12-4 and TRBJ2-4, with 8 positions matching TRBD1. This CDR3 contains 13 residues. Trimming took 4 bases from V and 6 from J; bases not matched to a gene: 2.